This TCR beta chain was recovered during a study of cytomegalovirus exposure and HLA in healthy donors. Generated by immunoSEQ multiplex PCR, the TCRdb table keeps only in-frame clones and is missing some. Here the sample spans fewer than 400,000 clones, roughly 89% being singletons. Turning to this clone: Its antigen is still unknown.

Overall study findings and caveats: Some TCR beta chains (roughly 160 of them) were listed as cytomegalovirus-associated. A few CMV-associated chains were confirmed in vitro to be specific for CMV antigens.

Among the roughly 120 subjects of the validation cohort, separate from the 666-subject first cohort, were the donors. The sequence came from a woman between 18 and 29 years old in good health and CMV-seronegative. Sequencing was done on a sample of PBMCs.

The CDR3 loop reads CASNGAVETQYF. CDR3 in DNA: TGTGCCAGCAATGGAGCGGTGGAGACCCAGTACTTC. The chain employs TRBV28 and TRBJ2-5; maybe TRBD2 (5 bases). V lost 7 bases and J lost 5, with 11 bases in between. Germline lookup yields CDR1 MDHEN and CDR2 SYDVKM. The CDR3 contains 12 residues.